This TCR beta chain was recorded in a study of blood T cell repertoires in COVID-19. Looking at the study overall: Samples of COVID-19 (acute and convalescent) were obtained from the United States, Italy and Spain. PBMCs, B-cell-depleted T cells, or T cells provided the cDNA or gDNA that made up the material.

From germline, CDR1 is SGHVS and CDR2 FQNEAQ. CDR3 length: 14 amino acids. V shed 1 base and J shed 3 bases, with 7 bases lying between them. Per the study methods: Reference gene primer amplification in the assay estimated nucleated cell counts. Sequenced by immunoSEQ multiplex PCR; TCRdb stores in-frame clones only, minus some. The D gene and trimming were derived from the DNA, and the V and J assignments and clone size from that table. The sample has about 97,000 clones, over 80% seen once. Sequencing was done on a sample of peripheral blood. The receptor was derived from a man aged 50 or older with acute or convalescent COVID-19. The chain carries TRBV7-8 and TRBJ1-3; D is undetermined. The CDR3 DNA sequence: TGTGCCAGCAGCTTAGGAGCATTTGGAAACACCATATATTTT. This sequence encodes CASSLGAFGNTIYF.